The 9 T cell receptor beta chains reported below all come from one sample, sequenced in a study of OX40 agonist ivuxolimab in advanced cancers. This table comes from immunoSEQ multiplex PCR, and its TCRdb copy is limited to in-frame clones, with some not included. The data show around 28,000 clones, approximately 86% seen once. The source material was CD4+ or CD8+ T cells sorted from blood, sampled in a trial of the OX40 agonist ivuxolimab. The source is an adult with an advanced solid tumor such as melanoma, head and neck, liver or kidney cancer.

The rearrangement uses TRBV6-5 and TRBJ2-7; D uncertain. The length of the CDR3 is 12 residues. Germline V lookup: CDR1 MNHEY, CDR2 SVGAGI. The V and J ends lost 6 bases and 2 bases respectively, with 8 bases between them. This CDR3 is CASSPGPYEQYF. The CDR3 coding sequence is TGTGCCAGCAGCCCAGGACCCTACGAGCAGTACTTC.

This chain links TRBV5-4 with TRBJ2-2; tentative D call: TRBD1 (5 bases). CDR3 size: 14 residues. The V gene lost 0 bases and the J gene lost 5 bases, with 8 bases spanning the gap. Per the germline V gene, CDR1 is SGHNT and CDR2 is YYREEE (reference sequence). The CDR3 bases are TGTGCCAGCAGCTTGGTAGGGGAAACCGGGGAGCTGTTTTTT. Its protein product is CASSLVGETGELFF.

The chain employs TRBV28 and TRBJ2-5; possibly TRBD1 or TRBD2 for D (8 bases each). With 5 bases removed from V and 2 bases from J, the gap between germline ends came to 21 bases. The CDR3 spans 17 residues. Per germline, CDR1 MDHEN and CDR2 SYDVKM. CDR3 DNA: TGTGCCAGCAGTGACCGGGGGGGCAGGGGGCCGCAAGAGACCCAGTACTTC. Translating gives CASSDRGGRGPQETQYF.

The chain employs TRBV5-8 and TRBJ2-5; TRBD1 matches at 8 bases. This CDR3 has 14 residues. Germline CDR1 SGHTS, CDR2 YDEGEE. V was pared by 4 bases and J by 1 base, with 3 bases of the junction left unmatched. The CDR3 protein is CASSGDRPQETQYF. DNA of the CDR3: TGTGCCAGCAGCGGGGACAGGCCCCAAGAGACCCAGTACTTC.

The chain carries TRBV30 and TRBJ1-3, with D possibly TRBD1 on 5 matching bases. V was pared by 1 base and J by 4 bases, with 11 bases between. The V gene's germline CDR1 is GTSNPN and CDR2 SVGIG (reference sequence). CDR3 length: 14 amino acids. CDR3 sequence: CAWSGGVSGNTIYF. The DNA of the CDR3 is TGTGCCTGGAGTGGGGGGGTATCCGGAAACACCATATATTTT.

The chain uses TRBV21-1 and TRBJ1-5; TRBD1 is the table's D call and was not checked against the DNA. TRBV21-1 is annotated as a pseudogene. The CDR3 loop spans 13 amino acids. The CDR3 nucleotides read TGTGCCCAAGGGGTGTATAGCAATCAGCCCCAGCATTTT. Protein product: CAQGVYSNQPQHF.

The chain joins TRBV29-1 to TRBJ1-3; D is unresolved. This CDR3 comprises 12 residues. Germline lookup yields CDR1 SQVTM and CDR2 ANQGSEA. The V and J ends lost 0 bases and 4 bases respectively, with 4 bases between them. The DNA for the CDR3 is TGCAGCGTTGAAGATATGGGAAACACCATATATTTT. As protein: CSVEDMGNTIYF.

This clone was observed a single time. The chain employs TRBV13 and TRBJ2-1; 9 bases map to TRBD2. The V and J ends lost 3 bases and 5 bases, in that order; junction bases with no gene match: 5. The CDR3 loop spans 15 amino acids. CDR1 is PRHDT and CDR2 is FYEKMQ in the germline V gene (reference sequence). This CDR3 is CASSLSGRQNNEQFF. CDR3 in DNA: TGTGCCAGCAGCTTGAGCGGGAGGCAAAACAATGAGCAGTTCTTC.

The rearrangement links TRBV7-8 to TRBJ2-2; 9 bases are shared with TRBD1. This CDR3 is built from 14 residues. J gave up 6 bases and V 7 bases, and 6 bases lay outside the gene matches. In germline, CDR1 is SGHVS, CDR2 FQNEAQ. The CDR3, as DNA: TGTGCCAGCATGCTGGGACAGGGTGCCGGGGAGCTGTTTTTT. It translates to CASMLGQGAGELFF.